One and the same sample provided the 13 T cell receptor beta chains below, sequenced in a study of blood T cell repertoires in COVID-19. Generated by immunoSEQ multiplex PCR, the TCRdb table keeps only in-frame clones and is missing some. The sample consists of some 130,000 clones, 86% of them appearing once. The sample comprised peripheral blood. The receptors come from a woman in her seventies with COVID-19, enrolled during active disease.

The rearrangement uses TRBV7-9 and TRBJ1-1; 7 bases align to TRBD1. This CDR3 region has 13 residues. CDR1 is SEHNR, CDR2 FQNEAQ, per germline (reference sequence). V shed 8 bases, J shed 0 bases, and the junction held 3 bases outside the gene matches. CDR3 protein: CASRDSLNTEAFF. CDR3 DNA sequence: TGTGCCAGCCGGGACAGCCTGAACACTGAAGCTTTCTTT.

The genes are TRBV13 and TRBJ2-5, with TRBD2 matching 7 bases. CDR1 PRHDT and CDR2 FYEKMQ come from the germline V gene (reference sequence). V shed 5 bases and J 0 bases; nucleotides not matched to a gene: 6. This CDR3 spans 15 amino acids. CDR3: CASSRAGKNQETQYF. The CDR3 DNA reads TGTGCCAGCAGCCGAGCGGGGAAGAACCAAGAGACCCAGTACTTC.

The rearrangement joins TRBV28 to TRBJ2-2, with D possibly TRBD1 on 5 matching bases. Germline CDR1 is MDHEN and CDR2 is SYDVKM. This CDR3 is 12 amino acids long. Deletions cut 10 bases from V and 6 bases from J, with 12 bases between. The CDR3 DNA sequence: TGTGCCATACAAGGGGTATCCGGGGAGCTGTTTTTT. As protein: CAIQGVSGELFF.

V is TRBV6-2 or TRBV6-3 and J is TRBJ2-2; 11 bases align to TRBD2. The CDR3 sequence is 16 residues long. Trimming took 5 bases from V and 3 from J; bases not matched to a gene: 5. The germline V gene encodes CDR1 MNHEY and CDR2 SVGEGT. The DNA of the CDR3 is TGTGCCAGCAGTCGGGGACTAGCGGTGGACACCGGGGAGCTGTTTTTT. Amino acid sequence: CASSRGLAVDTGELFF.

This chain joins TRBV2 and TRBJ1-5; TRBD1 aligns across 9 bases. Germline V gives CDR1 SNHLY, CDR2 FYNNEI. Trimming took 4 bases from V and 3 from J; bases not matched to a gene: 1. This CDR3 comprises 14 residues. CDR3 bases: TGTGCCAGCAGTGGACAGGGGGTCAATCAGCCCCAGCATTTT. Translating it yields CASSGQGVNQPQHF.

This clone was seen only once. This chain links TRBV30 with TRBJ1-5; 9 bases fit TRBD1. This CDR3 contains 13 residues. V lost 5 bases and J lost 5; bases outside the gene matches: 4. CDR1 is GTSNPN and CDR2 is SVGIG in the germline V gene (reference sequence). This chain's CDR3 is CAWGNRGHQPQHF. The CDR3 DNA sequence: TGTGCCTGGGGTAACAGGGGGCATCAGCCCCAGCATTTT.

The chain carries TRBV3-1 (or the pseudogene TRBV3-2) and TRBJ2-5; TRBD2 aligns across 8 bases. The germline V gene has CDR1 LGHDT and CDR2 YNNKEL (reference sequence). V dropped 1 base and J dropped 5; count of bases not matched to a gene: 12. The CDR3 spans 17 residues. The CDR3 DNA sequence: TGTGCCAGCAGCCAAGTTGCGGGGGGCGGATTAGGTGAGACCCAGTACTTC. Amino acids: CASSQVAGGGLGETQYF.

This chain uses TRBV5-8 with TRBJ2-6; TRBD1 might be the D (6 bases). V dropped 3 bases and J dropped 3 bases, with 13 bases sitting between them. In germline, CDR1 is SGHTS, CDR2 YDEGEE. This CDR3 is 16 amino acids long. The CDR3 DNA follows: TGTGCCAGCAGCTCCCACAGGGTAGATGGGGCCAACGTCCTGACTTTC. This encodes CASSSHRVDGANVLTF.

The chain links TRBV7-3 to TRBJ2-3; 11 bases are a match to TRBD2. The J segment lost 5 bases and the V segment lost 5 bases, leaving 12 bases of the junction unmatched. The CDR3 is made up of 17 amino acids. Germline V gene lookup returns CDR1 SGHTA and CDR2 FQGTGA. CDR3: CASSREITSGGGDTQYF. For the CDR3, the DNA is TGTGCCAGCAGCCGTGAAATAACTAGCGGGGGAGGAGATACGCAGTATTTT.

The chain couples TRBV9 to TRBJ1-6, with a weak D call TRBD1 (5 bases). Germline loops: CDR1 SGDLS, CDR2 YYNGEE. V was shortened by 2 bases and J by 5 bases, with 11 bases between the two germline ends. The CDR3 contains 15 residues. Here the CDR3 reads CASSVDSRDNSPLHF. The CDR3 DNA follows: TGTGCCAGCAGCGTTGATTCCAGGGATAATTCACCCCTCCACTTT.

The V gene is TRBV11-2, the J gene TRBJ1-2, with unresolved D. Trimming pared 3 bases from V and 4 bases from J, leaving 9 bases between. CDR3 length equals 13 residues. CDR1 is SGHAT and CDR2 is FQNNGV in the germline V gene. CDR3 protein: CASSFPGFYGYTF. In DNA, the CDR3 is TGTGCCAGCAGCTTTCCCGGGTTCTATGGCTACACCTTC.

This clone was seen just once. The rearrangement links TRBV10-3 to TRBJ2-1; TRBD1 agrees at 11 bases. The CDR3 has 15 amino acids. Germline V CDR1 and CDR2: ENHRY, SYGVKD. Germline trimming cut 4 bases from V and 6 bases from J; bases unmatched to any gene: 5. The CDR3 DNA reads as TGTGCCATCAGTGGAGGACAGGGGGCGGTCAATGAGCAGTTCTTC. Translating gives CAISGGQGAVNEQFF.

The chain carries TRBV28 and TRBJ2-2, with a weak D call TRBD2 (6 bases). Germline assignment: CDR1 MDHEN and CDR2 SYDVKM. This CDR3 contains 15 residues. The ends were cut back, 6 bases at V and 5 bases at J, with 16 bases in the middle. The CDR3 DNA reads TGTGCCAGCAGCCTTCCCCCCGCGGGGACCGGGGAGCTGTTTTTT. Amino acid sequence: CASSLPPAGTGELFF.